One and the same sample provided the 2 T cell receptor beta chains below, sequenced in a study of identifying expanded T cells in peripheral blood. Here immunoSEQ multiplex PCR was the method, and the copy in TCRdb shows in-frame clones only, minus some. The sample records some 100,000 clones, roughly 90% being singletons. What was sequenced was blood. All receptors derive from a person aged 18 to 70 in good health.

This chain uses TRBV30 with TRBJ1-3; D is unclear. CDR1 is GTSNPN, CDR2 SVGIG, per germline (reference sequence). With 1 base removed from V and 3 bases from J, the gap between germline ends came to 4 bases. The CDR3 loop spans 12 amino acids. As DNA, the CDR3 is TGTGCCTGGAGTGGGGTTGGAAACACCATATATTTT. Translation: CAWSGVGNTIYF.

This chain uses TRBV5-1 with TRBJ2-5; maybe TRBD1 (5 bases). V was pared by 1 base and J by 5 bases, with 15 bases between. This CDR3 region has 15 residues. Germline CDR1 and CDR2: SGHRS and YFSETQ. The CDR3 sequence: CASSLFGDRTETQYF. The CDR3 nucleotides are TGCGCCAGCAGCTTGTTCGGTGACAGAACGGAGACCCAGTACTTC.